This T cell receptor beta chain came from a study of control samples from healthy donors and cancer patients. The germline V gene encodes CDR1 SGHRS and CDR2 YFSETQ. Trimming took 5 bases from V and 5 from J, leaving 14 bases between them. This CDR3 region has 13 residues. TCRdb's copy holds only in-frame clones and misses some; the assay was immunoSEQ multiplex PCR. Counted here are 150,000 or so clones, roughly nine tenths occurring once; the ten biggest clones make up roughly 0.7%. This receptor was identified in a woman aged 25 to 39 in good health. J is TRBJ2-7 and V is TRBV5-1; D might be TRBD1 (5 bases). Sequenced: blood. Here the CDR3 DNA reads TGCGCCAGCAGGTCGGCAGGGTGGGACGAGCAGTACTTC. Residues: CASRSAGWDEQYF.